This T cell receptor (beta chain) was identified in a study of cytomegalovirus exposure and HLA in healthy donors (TCRdb year 2017). About the study as a whole: An earlier analysis of some 500 of the donors reported more than 250 Gb of sequence data and about 100 million unique TCR beta sequences from 190 million or so T cells. Because of strong linkage in the cohort, four or five DR-DQ haplotypes were treated as single units for association and clustering. Rather than drawing on any new phenotypic data, the later analysis identified candidate immune exposures from TCR beta sequences and the way those sequences occurred across donors. A later genetic analysis took genome-wide SNP genotypes for about 55% of the 666 donors and used that subset as a discovery cohort. To study patterns of TCR occurrence, a later analysis re-analyzed previously published TCR beta repertoires from under 750 donors and added high-resolution HLA genotyping. Along with the approximately 700-subject first cohort, a separate validation cohort of more than 90 different subjects was used. Using immunosequencing, the study profiled T cell repertoires from 640 or so subjects and related those repertoires to cytomegalovirus serostatus. All discovery cohort repertoires had been generated on a single sequencing platform. Donor age, sex, ethnicity and CMV serostatus were compiled alongside the repertoire data. Typing coverage differed by locus: A, B, C, DRB1 and DQB1 were typed in about 620-630 donors, DQA1 in 522, DPA1 in 600 to 610, and DPB1 in approximately 450. In an earlier analysis of a few hundred of the donors, high-throughput TCR beta sequencing was used to judge whether each TCR beta V gene segment behaved as functional or pseudogenic. The study was designed to test whether signatures of past pathogen exposure could be identified by cataloging public T cell receptors. Of the 300 to 450 genotyped donors, roughly 85% fell in the genetic ancestry cluster associated with self-reported Caucasian donors. On average, roughly 200,000 unique TCR beta nucleotide sequences were sequenced per donor among some 420 genotyped donors of the cohort, with 15% to 20% of those sequences being non-productive. Class I and class II HLA loci were covered by the typing at four-digit resolution. High-throughput TCR immunosequencing, statistical association of individual TCRs with disease status, and machine learning were combined to predict cytomegalovirus infection status. An early release covering around 630 HLA-typed donors comprised about 300 gigabases of sequencing data and 85 million or so unique TCR sequences. Here is what the overall study found, with its caveats: While some public TCRs were present in many individuals, most TCR sequences turned up only very rarely across donors. Because counts were too low, around 17 rarely observed V segments, including chromosome 9 orphons, were left out of the earlier analysis of 587 of the donors. When HLA alleles, especially DR and DQ, strongly co-occurred, attributing TCR associations to individual alleles was difficult. The presence/absence analyses assumed that sequencing depth was roughly uniform across donors, and that assumption may not be true. In an earlier analysis of fewer than 750 of the donors, most TCR beta V segments were observed in productive rearrangements about 87% or about 30% of the time, broadly matching IMGT annotations. The cohort was sequenced for TCR beta chains only, and without alpha or paired-chain data the features that could be detected were limited. Compared with the roughly 670-donor mean, donors in an Asian-associated ancestry cluster had fewer N-insertions in productive TCRs, according to a later genetic analysis. Cytomegalovirus status was reported to be diagnosed by the classifier with high specificity and sensitivity in both the original and validation cohorts. A cluster of highly shared sequence variants was judged likely to represent a technical artifact of the sequencing pipeline. At a false discovery rate of 0.05, a later analysis linked some 18,000 TCR beta sequences to specific HLA alleles. Correlated functional status among segregating V segments might be attributable to linkage disequilibrium, but an unknown experimental factor could not be ruled out. The 87-base-pair reads could not distinguish some IMGT-functional V segments, including TRBV6-2 and TRBV6-3, so those segments were excluded. According to a later analysis, most CMV-associated TCR beta chains appeared to be HLA-restricted, and the HLA associations seemed to be driven largely by CMV exposure. An association between a missense DCLRE1C variant and V-gene and J-gene trimming of TCR beta chains was found in a later genetic analysis and replicated in an independent cohort. The only immune exposure information available for the cohort was CMV serostatus. A further reported finding was that TCR beta sequences accurately predicted the HLA-A and HLA-B alleles for most subjects in the first cohort. In vitro tests confirmed that a few of the cytomegalovirus-associated TCR beta chains recognize cytomegalovirus antigens. The authors suggested that the approach could potentially be generalized to other disease states and immunological phenotypes. A later analysis found that HLA-associated TCR beta chains were more clonally expanded and had lower generation probabilities than equally common non-associated chains. A later analysis found that TCR association rates varied across HLA loci, with DRB1 alleles showing the most associated TCRs and HLA-C alleles the fewest. Several of the top co-occurrence clusters appeared to be linked to parvovirus B19, influenza, CMV and Epstein-Barr virus, according to a later analysis. Because HLA typing was missing for some donors at each locus, association tests included only the typed subset. The study listed approximately 150 TCR beta chains as associated with cytomegalovirus.

To note about this clone: Its antigen is still unknown. Nothing much larger sits one base from this clone, and base qualities are not available.

Libraries were constructed by the immunoSEQ multiplex PCR assay. For the multiplex PCR, a mixture combining 60 forward primers for TCR Vbeta segments and 13 reverse primers for TCR Jbeta segments was used. The CDR3 region of rearranged TCR beta genes was amplified from genomic DNA with a multiplex PCR assay. The Illumina HiSeq System was used to sequence the amplified TCR beta libraries as 87-base-pair reads. The authors' analysis ran thus. A later analysis tallied around 82 million unique TCR beta chains across the 700 or so repertoires, and some 12 million of those chains were shared by two or more donors. Raw reads were error-corrected and collapsed into unique sequences with a nearest-neighbor algorithm that merged closely related sequences to remove PCR and sequencing errors. V, D and J gene segments were assigned by aligning CDR3 sequences to IMGT reference sequences. Each retained sequence needed at least a six-nucleotide match to both a V gene segment and a J gene segment. A rearrangement counted as productive if the CDR3 had no stop codons and remained in frame with V and J, and every other rearrangement counted as non-productive. CDR3 was defined according to IMGT convention as the region running from the second conserved V-encoded cysteine to the conserved J-encoded phenylalanine. The earlier analysis of around 640 of the donors excluded sequences that lacked an unambiguous match to a single V gene segment. An earlier analysis of several hundred of the donors classified V segments as functional when productive rearrangements were above 56.7% and as segregating when the standard deviation between donors was above 5%. To diagnose cytomegalovirus status from the catalog of TCR beta chain sequences, a statistical classification framework was built. In a later analysis, V and J genes were assigned by comparing TCR nucleotide sequences against IMGT/GENE-DB human TR gene sequences. A later analysis assigned CDR3 sequences and most-parsimonious VDJ recombination scenarios with the TCRdist pipeline. In a later analysis, each TCR beta chain was defined by its CDR3 amino acid sequence together with its V-gene family, and reads without a unique V-gene family were excluded. A later analysis removed several hundred highly shared, low-generation-probability nucleotide sequences to deal with suspected cross-contamination and a sequencing artifact. In a later analysis, a clonal expansion index for each public chain was calculated from normalized within-repertoire ranks of inferred template counts. In a later analysis, generation probabilities were computed using a VDJ recombination model fitted to out-of-frame rearrangements, and the results were checked against IGoR. In a later analysis, hypergeometric tests were used to score TCR-TCR, TCR-HLA and TCR-CMV co-occurrence, with a repertoire-size bias correction applied to TCR pairs. A later analysis estimated false discovery rates by permuting HLA or CMV assignments 20 times. In a later analysis, co-occurring TCRs were grouped with DBSCAN, and TCRdist sequence similarity was added when clustering was performed within HLA-allele-positive subsets. For co-occurrence clustering, repertoires with fewer than 30,000 or more than 120,000 public chains were excluded, along with roughly 5 repertoires with anomalous nucleotide sharing. TCRdb re-hosts the immuneACCESS table, in-frame sequences only. Its copies lack some clones; in the studies checked, an unresolved V gene accounts for under half of them, and the cause for the rest is not known. V and J calls and clone size follow that table, whereas D and trimming were derived from the DNA. The sample table shows some 150,000 clones, and 65% to 85% are seen once. The ten most abundant clones make up 7% of the sample.

Measured from the cysteine to the phenylalanine, the CDR3 is 16 residues long. Only the CDR3 region is kept as DNA, spanning 48 bases read in frame from base 1. Trimming costs V 0 bases and J 8 bases, and their ends lie 16 bases apart. The germline V gene provides CDR1 MRHNA and CDR2 SNTAGT. The cohort was made up of about 670 healthy bone marrow donors. At the time of sampling, every cohort member was nominally healthy, though immune exposures that went unrecorded were likely present. The donor tested CMV seropositive, placing the donor among the roughly 300 seropositive members of the cohort. A peripheral blood sample was provided by each donor, and peripheral blood mononuclear cells were used for TCR beta sequencing. Genomic DNA extraction from the blood cell samples was performed with the Qiagen DNeasy Blood Extraction Kit.

The receptor's source is a woman between 25 and 40 years old in good health and CMV-seropositive. The sample taken for sequencing was PBMCs. Recombination linked TRBV6-4 to TRBJ1-4; the D gene is not confidently resolved. Read as DNA, the sequence is TGTGCCAGCAGTGACTCTAGAGCAATTTTGGGCGAAAAACTGTTTTTT. It translates as CASSDSRAILGEKLFF.